Listed here are 4 T cell receptor beta chains from one sample, sequenced in a study of cytomegalovirus exposure and HLA in healthy donors. The study ran its PCR with 60 Vbeta and 13 Jbeta primers. Assay: immunoSEQ multiplex PCR; the TCRdb copy retains only in-frame clones and omits some. The sample holds around 130,000 clones; roughly 80% are singletons and the top ten take 11%. Sequencing was performed on PBMCs. These receptors were collected from a male donor in good health and CMV-seropositive.

The J gene is TRBJ1-1, the V gene TRBV6-5; maybe TRBD1 (5 bases). CDR3 length: 15 residues. The germline gives CDR1 MNHEY, CDR2 SVGAGI. Trimming took off 0 bases at V and 5 bases at J, with 13 bases between the two ends. The CDR3 here is CASSYSSGGKTEAFF. Here the CDR3 DNA reads TGTGCCAGCAGTTACTCATCGGGGGGGAAAACTGAAGCTTTCTTT.

A word on this clone: The germline gene is not matched at one end of the junction; a read error may be the cause. The chain combines TRBV6-5 with TRBJ2-2; 11 nucleotides match TRBD2. This CDR3 region has 16 residues. Germline V lookup: CDR1 MNHEY, CDR2 SVGAGI. DNA of the CDR3: TGTGCCAGCAGTTACTCGACTAGCGGGAACGCCGGGGAGCTGTTTTTT. Translated, it gives CASSYSTSGNAGELFF.

The rearrangement joins TRBV5-6 to TRBJ2-1, with 9 nucleotides matching TRBD1. Germline assignment: CDR1 SGHDT and CDR2 YYEEEE. The CDR3 totals 16 residues. The J segment lost 8 bases and the V segment lost 4 bases, leaving 13 bases of the junction unmatched. The CDR3 nucleotides read TGTGCCAGCAGCCGGGACAGGGTGGGATATTACGATGAGCAGTTCTTC. Translating it yields CASSRDRVGYYDEQFF. The variable domain in full, completed from reference TRBV5-6 and TRBJ2-1, reads DAGVTQSPTHLIKTRGQQVTLRCSPKSGHDTVSWYQQALGQGPQFIFQYYEEEERQRGNFPDRFSGHQFPNYSSELNVNALLLGDSALYLCASSRDRVGYYDEQFFGPGTRLTVL.

V and J are TRBV5-8 and TRBJ1-1, with 8 bases lining up with TRBD1. V was clipped by 4 bases and J by 6 bases; unmatched bases: 5. CDR3 length: 13 residues. Germline CDR1 and CDR2: SGHTS and YDEGEE. DNA of the CDR3: TGTGCCAGCAGCACCTGGACAGGGTCTGAAGCTTTCTTT. Translated, it gives CASSTWTGSEAFF.